These 7 T cell receptor beta chains share one sample of origin, sequenced in a study. TCRdb re-called the 5' RACE reads through MiXCR, storing one row per CDR3 protein. The top ten hold around 4.4% of the sample, which has about 8,900 distinct CDR3 sequences, 27% seen once. Sequenced input: naive CD4+ T cells sorted from a lymph node. Noted subset: naive CD4+ T cells, CD4+CD45RA+CD25-. These receptors originate from a female donor with breast cancer.

By proportion, this clonotype is medium-sized. This sequence joins TRBV24-1 and TRBJ1-5, with 10 bases fitting TRBD1. The J segment lost 4 bases and the V segment lost 6 bases, leaving 8 bases of the junction unmatched. The length of the CDR3 is 16 residues. Germline CDR1 and CDR2: KGHDR and SFDVKD. CDR3 residues: CATSRSGTGANQPQHF. As DNA, the CDR3 is TGTGCCACCAGTCGCAGTGGGACAGGGGCGAATCAGCCCCAGCATTTT.

The J gene is TRBJ2-1, the V gene TRBV12-3 or TRBV12-4, with 8 bases that match TRBD2. The CDR3 extends over 15 amino acids. V lost 8 bases and J lost 0; bases outside the gene matches: 6. The CDR3 DNA reads TGTGCCAGCTCGGGCGGGAGGTCCTCCTACAATGAGCAGTTCTTC. This translates into CASSGGRSSYNEQFF.

This clonotype was counted ten times or more. The rearrangement links TRBV24-1 to TRBJ2-3; 9 bases are a match to TRBD2. The junction had 10 bases not matched to a gene; V was cut back by 4 bases and J by 6 bases. This CDR3 is built from 16 residues. Germline CDR1 is KGHDR and CDR2 is SFDVKD. Here the CDR3 DNA reads TGTGCCACCAGTGAGCCGCTCGCGGGAGGGCGCGATACGCAGTATTTT. It codes for CATSEPLAGGRDTQYF.

In regard to this clonotype: A much more abundant neighbour one base away suggests this may be a read error. The chain joins TRBV30 to TRBJ2-3; D tentatively reads TRBD1 or TRBD2 (5 bases each). This CDR3 is 16 amino acids long. Germline CDR1 GTSNPN, CDR2 SVGIG (reference sequence). V was cut by 2 bases and J by 4 bases, with 19 bases left in between. CDR3 protein: CAWSPSDEGSPDTQYF. CDR3 bases: TGTGCCTGGAGTCCGTCTGACGAGGGGAGCCCAGATACGCAGTATTTT.

The genes are TRBV20-1 and TRBJ2-7; maybe TRBD1 (6 bases). This CDR3 comprises 14 residues. Looked up from germline, CDR1 is DFQATT and CDR2 is SNEGSKA (reference sequence). The V end lost 3 bases, the J end lost 0 bases, and 12 bases lay between the germline ends. DNA for the CDR3: TGCAGTGCTAGGAACTTGGACAGCTCCTACGAGCAGTACTTC. Protein product: CSARNLDSSYEQYF.

This clonotype ranks as medium-sized. The chain links TRBV6-6 to TRBJ1-5; D is undetermined. The germline V gene has CDR1 MNHNY and CDR2 SVGAGI (reference sequence). V shed 7 bases and J shed 5 bases, with 21 bases lying between them. This CDR3 comprises 16 residues. CDR3 loop: CASKYPSLVRDQPQHF. The CDR3 nucleotides read TGTGCCAGCAAGTATCCCTCACTAGTTAGGGATCAGCCCCAGCATTTT.

This clonotype was counted ten times or more. The chain has TRBV5-1 and TRBJ2-2, with D possibly being TRBD2 (5 bases). V gave up 6 bases and J gave up 6 bases, with 21 bases separating them. The CDR3 length is 16 residues. The germline V gene encodes CDR1 SGHRS and CDR2 YFSETQ. CDR3 DNA: TGCGCCAGCATCGAAAAAGGTCCTAGCTCACCCGGGGAGCTGTTTTTT. Protein sequence: CASIEKGPSSPGELFF.